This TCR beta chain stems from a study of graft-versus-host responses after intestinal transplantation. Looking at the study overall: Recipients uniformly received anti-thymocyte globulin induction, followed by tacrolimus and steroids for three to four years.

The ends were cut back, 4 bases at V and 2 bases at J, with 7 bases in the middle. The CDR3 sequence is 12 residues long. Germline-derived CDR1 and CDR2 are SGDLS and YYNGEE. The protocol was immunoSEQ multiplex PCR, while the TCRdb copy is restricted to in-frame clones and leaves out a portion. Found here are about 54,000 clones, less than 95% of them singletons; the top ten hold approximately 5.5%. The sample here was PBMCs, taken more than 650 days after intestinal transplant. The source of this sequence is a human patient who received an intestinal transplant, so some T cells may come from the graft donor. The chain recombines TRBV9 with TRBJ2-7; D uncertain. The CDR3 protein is CASSTETYEQYF. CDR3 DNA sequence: TGTGCCAGCAGCACGGAGACCTACGAGCAGTACTTC.